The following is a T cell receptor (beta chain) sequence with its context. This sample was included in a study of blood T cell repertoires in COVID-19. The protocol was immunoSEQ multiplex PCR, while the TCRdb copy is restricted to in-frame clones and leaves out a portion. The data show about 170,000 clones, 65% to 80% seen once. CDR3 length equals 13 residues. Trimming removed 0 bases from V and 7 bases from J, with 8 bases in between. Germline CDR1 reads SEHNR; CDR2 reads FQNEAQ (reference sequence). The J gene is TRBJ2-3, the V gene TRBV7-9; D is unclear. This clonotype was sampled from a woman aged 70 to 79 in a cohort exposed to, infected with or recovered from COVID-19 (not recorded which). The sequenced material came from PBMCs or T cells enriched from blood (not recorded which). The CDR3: CASSLALEHTQYF. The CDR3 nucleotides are TGTGCCAGCAGCTTAGCGCTGGAGCATACGCAGTATTTT.